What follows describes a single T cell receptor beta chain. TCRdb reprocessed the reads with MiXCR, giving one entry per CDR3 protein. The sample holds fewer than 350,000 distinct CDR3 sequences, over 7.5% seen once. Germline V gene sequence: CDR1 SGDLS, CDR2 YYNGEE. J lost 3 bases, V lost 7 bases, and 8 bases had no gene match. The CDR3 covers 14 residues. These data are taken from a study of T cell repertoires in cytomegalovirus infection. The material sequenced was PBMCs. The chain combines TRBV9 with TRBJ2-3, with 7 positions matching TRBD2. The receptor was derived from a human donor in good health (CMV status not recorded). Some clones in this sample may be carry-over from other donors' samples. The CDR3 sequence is CASALGGGTDTQYF. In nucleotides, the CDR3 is TGTGCCAGCGCTCTGGGCGGGGGTACAGATACGCAGTATTTT. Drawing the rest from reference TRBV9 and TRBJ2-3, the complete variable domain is DSGVTQTPKHLITATGQRVTLRCSPRSGDLSVYWYQQSLDQGLQFLIQYYNGEERAKGNILERFSAQQFPDLHSELNLSSLELGDSALYFCASALGGGTDTQYFGPGTRLTVL.